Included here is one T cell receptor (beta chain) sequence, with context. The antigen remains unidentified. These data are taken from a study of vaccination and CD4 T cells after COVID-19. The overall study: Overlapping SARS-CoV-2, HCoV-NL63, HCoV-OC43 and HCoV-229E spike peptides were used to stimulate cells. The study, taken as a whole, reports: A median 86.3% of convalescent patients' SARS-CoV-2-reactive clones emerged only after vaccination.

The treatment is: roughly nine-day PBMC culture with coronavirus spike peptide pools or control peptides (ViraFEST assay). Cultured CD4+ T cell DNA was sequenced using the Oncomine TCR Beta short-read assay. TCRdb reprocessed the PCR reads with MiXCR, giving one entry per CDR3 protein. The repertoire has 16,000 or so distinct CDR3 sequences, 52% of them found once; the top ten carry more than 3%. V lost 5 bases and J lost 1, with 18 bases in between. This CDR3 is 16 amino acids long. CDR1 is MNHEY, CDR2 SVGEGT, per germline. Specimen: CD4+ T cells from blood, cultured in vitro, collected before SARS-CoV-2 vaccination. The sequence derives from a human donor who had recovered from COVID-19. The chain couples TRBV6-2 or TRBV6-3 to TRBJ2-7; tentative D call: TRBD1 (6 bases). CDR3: CASSPPENRESYEQYF. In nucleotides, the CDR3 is TGTGCCAGCAGTCCCCCCGAGAACAGGGAATCCTACGAGCAGTACTTC.